Described below is a single T cell receptor beta chain sequence and its context. Its antigen is as yet unknown. The data were taken from a study of beta chain features in type 1 diabetes. Whole-study context: Regarding age, gender and cell yields, patients proved similar to healthy donors. Study conclusions and caveats: Type 1 diabetes patients had TCRB CDR3s that were shorter (moderately but significantly so) in all four CD4+ subsets.

Naive, central memory, regulatory and stem cell-like memory cells within the CD4+ compartment were sorted using CD45RO/CCR7/CD25/CD127/CD95/CD27. Purities in excess of 95% were seen in all sorted populations. cDNA synthesis used the whole RNA isolate, giving expressed TCRB sequences. Method: immunoSEQ multiplex PCR; TCRdb's copy keeps in-frame clones and lacks some. The table lists 400,000 or so clones, roughly 9.8% of them singletons. The sequence derives from a man aged 25-45 years with type 1 diabetes. Specimen: central memory CD4+ T cells from blood.

The CDR3 loop is CASSERTGDNNEQFF. DNA for the CDR3: TGCGCCAGCAGCGAAAGGACAGGGGACAACAATGAGCAGTTCTTC. The V call is TRBV5-1, the J call TRBJ2-1, with TRBD1 matching over 9 bases. Germline-derived CDR1 and CDR2 are SGHRS and YFSETQ. V was clipped by 4 bases and J by 5 bases; unmatched bases: 7. This CDR3 comprises 15 residues.